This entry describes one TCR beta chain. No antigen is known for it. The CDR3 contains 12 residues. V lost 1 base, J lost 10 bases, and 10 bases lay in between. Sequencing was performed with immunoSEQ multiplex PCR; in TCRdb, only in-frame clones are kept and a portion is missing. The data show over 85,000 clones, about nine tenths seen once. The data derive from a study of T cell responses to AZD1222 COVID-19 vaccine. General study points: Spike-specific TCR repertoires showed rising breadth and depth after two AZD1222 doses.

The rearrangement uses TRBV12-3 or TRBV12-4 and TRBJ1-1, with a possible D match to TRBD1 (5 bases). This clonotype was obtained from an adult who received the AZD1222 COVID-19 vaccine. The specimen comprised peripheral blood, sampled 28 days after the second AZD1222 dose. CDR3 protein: CASSLDIRAAFF. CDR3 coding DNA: TGTGCCAGCAGTTTAGACATCAGGGCAGCTTTCTTT.